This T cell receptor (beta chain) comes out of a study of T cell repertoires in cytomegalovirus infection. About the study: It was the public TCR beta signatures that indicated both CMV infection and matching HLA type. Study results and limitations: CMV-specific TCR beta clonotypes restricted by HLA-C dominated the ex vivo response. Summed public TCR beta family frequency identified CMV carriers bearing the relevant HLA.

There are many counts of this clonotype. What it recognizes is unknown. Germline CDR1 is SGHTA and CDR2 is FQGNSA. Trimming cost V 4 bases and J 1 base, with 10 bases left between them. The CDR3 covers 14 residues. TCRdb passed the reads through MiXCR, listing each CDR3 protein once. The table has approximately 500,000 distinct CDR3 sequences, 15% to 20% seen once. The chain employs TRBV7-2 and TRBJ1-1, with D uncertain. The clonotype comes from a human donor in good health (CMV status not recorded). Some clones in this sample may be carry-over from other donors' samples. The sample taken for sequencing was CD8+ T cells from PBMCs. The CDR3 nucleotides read TGTGCCAGCAGCTCCGAGACAAAGAACACTGAAGCTTTCTTT. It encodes CASSSETKNTEAFF.